Described below is a single T cell receptor beta chain sequence and its context. The antigen is undetermined. The data were obtained in a study of cytomegalovirus exposure and HLA in healthy donors. Study observations and caveats: High sensitivity and specificity were reportedly achieved when the classifier diagnosed cytomegalovirus status.

Some clones are missing from TCRdb's copy, which holds only in-frame ones; the method was immunoSEQ multiplex PCR. The sample carries roughly 150,000 clones, 85% recorded once. Germline V CDR1 and CDR2: LNHDA, SQIVND (reference sequence). The CDR3 contains 14 residues. J was trimmed by 3 bases and V by 3 bases; bases with no gene match: 5. This sequence was found in a young man in good health and CMV-seropositive. Sequencing used PBMCs. The rearrangement uses TRBV19 and TRBJ2-7; 7 nucleotides line up with TRBD1. The CDR3: CASSMGQGVYEQYF. The CDR3 nucleotides read TGTGCCAGTAGTATGGGCCAGGGGGTCTACGAGCAGTACTTC.